This is a list of T cell receptor beta chains from one sample in a study of Ad26.COV2.S vaccination and SARS-CoV-2 variants. Sequencing used immunoSEQ multiplex PCR; TCRdb keeps in-frame clones, though not all of them. This table holds 350,000 to 500,000 clones, more than 75% found once. Sequences were derived from peripheral blood, sampled in a trial of Ad26.COV2.S vaccine versus placebo. The receptors originated from a person between 18 and 65 years old who received the Ad26.COV2.S COVID-19 vaccine or a placebo. Both conserved end residues are part of each CDR3. Fields, in order: V gene, D gene, J gene, CDR3 length, clone size, CDR3 protein, CDR3 DNA. A D gene is named only where the DNA matches it firmly. Expanded clones get a size class; other rows say once, few or many, or leave the size out.

v_gene: TRBV4-2; d_gene: .; j_gene: TRBJ1-1; len: 17; abundance: .; CDR3aa: CASSPRDISRGNTEAFF; CDR3nt: TGTGCCAGCAGCCCGCGGGACATCAGTAGGGGGAACACTGAAGCTTTCTTT
v_gene: TRBV7-2; d_gene: .; j_gene: TRBJ2-1; len: 14; abundance: once; CDR3aa: CASSVTISGHEQFF; CDR3nt: TGTGCCAGCAGCGTAACTATATCGGGGCATGAGCAGTTCTTC
v_gene: TRBV7-9; d_gene: TRBD2; j_gene: TRBJ2-1; len: 15; abundance: .; CDR3aa: CASSSSGGAYNEQFF; CDR3nt: TGTGCCAGCAGCTCTAGCGGGGGGGCCTACAATGAGCAGTTCTTC
v_gene: TRBV5-6; d_gene: .; j_gene: TRBJ1-5; len: 14; abundance: .; CDR3aa: CASSLRGDRQPQHF; CDR3nt: TGTGCCAGCAGCTTACGAGGGGATAGGCAGCCCCAGCATTTT
v_gene: TRBV6-5; d_gene: .; j_gene: TRBJ2-1; len: 12; abundance: .; CDR3aa: CASSSYYNEQFF; CDR3nt: TGTGCCAGCAGTTCTTACTACAATGAGCAGTTCTTC
v_gene: TRBV9; d_gene: TRBD2; j_gene: TRBJ2-3; len: 13; abundance: .; CDR3aa: CASSGTSADTQYF; CDR3nt: TGTGCCAGCAGCGGAACTAGCGCAGATACGCAGTATTTT
v_gene: TRBV12-3/TRBV12-4; d_gene: .; j_gene: TRBJ2-3; len: 13; abundance: .; CDR3aa: CASSLGVTDTQYF; CDR3nt: TGTGCCAGCAGTTTAGGGGTCACAGATACGCAGTATTTT
v_gene: TRBV30; d_gene: .; j_gene: TRBJ1-5; len: 14; abundance: .; CDR3aa: CAWSVEGFNQPQHF; CDR3nt: TGTGCCTGGAGTGTTGAGGGTTTCAATCAGCCCCAGCATTTT
v_gene: TRBV27; d_gene: .; j_gene: TRBJ1-3; len: 17; abundance: few; CDR3aa: CASSLSRQTHSGNTIYF; CDR3nt: TGTGCCAGCAGTCTCAGTAGACAGACCCATTCCGGAAACACCATATATTTT
v_gene: TRBV3-1/TRBV3-2; d_gene: TRBD1; j_gene: TRBJ1-2; len: 14; abundance: .; CDR3aa: CASSEDRGTAGYTF; CDR3nt: TGTGCCAGCAGCGAAGACAGGGGGACTGCAGGCTACACCTTC
v_gene: TRBV11-3; d_gene: TRBD1; j_gene: TRBJ2-2; len: 14; abundance: .; CDR3aa: CASSPRGTTGELFF; CDR3nt: TGTGCCAGCAGCCCCAGGGGGACCACCGGGGAGCTGTTTTTT
v_gene: TRBV4-2; d_gene: .; j_gene: TRBJ1-5; len: 13; abundance: .; CDR3aa: CASSKDRYQPQHF; CDR3nt: TGTGCCAGCAGCAAAGACAGATATCAGCCCCAGCATTTT
v_gene: TRBV2; d_gene: .; j_gene: TRBJ2-2; len: 15; abundance: .; CDR3aa: CASSEVPRTFGELFF; CDR3nt: TGTGCCAGCAGTGAGGTCCCCCGTACCTTCGGGGAGCTGTTTTTT
v_gene: TRBV7-8; d_gene: .; j_gene: TRBJ1-3; len: 17; abundance: once; CDR3aa: CASSPVTRANSGNTIYF; CDR3nt: TGTGCCAGCAGCCCAGTGACGAGGGCCAACTCTGGAAACACCATATATTTT
v_gene: TRBV4-3; d_gene: .; j_gene: TRBJ2-1; len: 14; abundance: .; CDR3aa: CASSQGGQLDEQFF; CDR3nt: TGCGCCAGCAGCCAAGGCGGCCAGCTCGATGAGCAGTTCTTC
v_gene: TRBV2; d_gene: .; j_gene: TRBJ1-3; len: 16; abundance: .; CDR3aa: CASSDWLMSSGNTIYF; CDR3nt: TGTGCCAGCAGTGACTGGCTAATGAGCTCTGGAAACACCATATATTTT